This entry concerns a single T cell receptor (beta chain). This entry belongs to a study of blood T cell repertoires in COVID-19. V was cut by 4 bases and J by 5 bases, with 16 bases left in between. The CDR3 extends over 14 amino acids. The V gene's germline CDR1 is SGHRS and CDR2 YFSETQ. The data were produced by immunoSEQ multiplex PCR, yet TCRdb's version contains in-frame clones alone and is incomplete. Of approximately 210,000 clones in the sample, 80% were seen once. The sample consisted of PBMCs or T cells enriched from blood (not recorded which). The sequence was obtained from a man younger than 45 with acute COVID-19. The chain carries TRBV5-1 and TRBJ2-7; D might be TRBD1 (6 bases). The CDR3 nucleotides read TGCGCCAGCAGCGGCACAGGGATGTTGGACGAGCAGTACTTC. It codes for CASSGTGMLDEQYF. The whole variable domain, filled in from reference TRBV5-1 and TRBJ2-7, reads KAGVTQTPRYLIKTRGQQVTLSCSPISGHRSVSWYQQTPGQGLQFLFEYFSETQRNKGNFPGRFSGRQFSNSRSEMNVSTLELGDSALYLCASSGTGMLDEQYFGPGTRLTVT.